One sample yielded the 31 T cell receptor beta chains listed below, sequenced in a study of blood T cells in healthy people across ages. A second about 7 to 11 cycle PCR used barcoded and J-beta primers. TCRdb reanalysed the 5' RACE reads using MiXCR and keeps one entry per CDR3 protein. The repertoire has 1.5 million to 2 million distinct CDR3 sequences, about 39% of them found once; the top ten carry about 21%. The sequencing sample was made of blood. These receptors all stem from a human donor in good health.

The chain has TRBV5-6 and TRBJ1-6, with a possible D match to TRBD1 (5 bases). Trimming cost V 0 bases and J 9 bases, with 16 bases left between them. There are 16 residues in the CDR3. In germline, CDR1 is SGHDT, CDR2 YYEEEE. CDR3 sequence (DNA): TGTGCCAGCAGCTTGGCCGGGGCTGCCGGGACTTCACCCCTCCACTTT. Protein product: CASSLAGAAGTSPLHF.

This sequence joins TRBV7-2 and TRBJ2-7; D call uncertain. The V gene lost 4 bases and the J gene lost 4 bases, with 17 bases spanning the gap. This CDR3 spans 15 amino acids. Germline CDR1 is SGHTA and CDR2 is FQGNSA. CDR3 in DNA: TGTGCCAGCAGCTCAATGCCCTCGAGGACGTACGAGCAGTACTTC. Translating gives CASSSMPSRTYEQYF.

Here the CDR3 reads CASSPWDREQPQHF. The CDR3 nucleotides are TGTGCCAGCAGTCCTTGGGACAGGGAACAGCCCCAGCATTTT. V is TRBV12-3 or TRBV12-4 and J is TRBJ1-5; TRBD1 matches at 9 bases. V trimming: 5 bases; J trimming: 7 bases; junction bases outside the gene matches: 6. This CDR3 comprises 14 residues.

The chain uses TRBV4-1 and TRBJ1-2; no clear D. The CDR3 totals 14 residues. V was pared by 1 base and J by 4 bases, with 10 bases between. The germline V gene encodes CDR1 MGHRA and CDR2 YSYEKL. In nucleotides, the CDR3 is TGCGCCAGCAGCCAAGGAGGAATTGTCTATGGCTACACCTTC. Translated, it gives CASSQGGIVYGYTF.

In its sample, this clonotype was seen many times. The chain uses TRBV10-3 and TRBJ2-5; D call uncertain. Trimming pared 0 bases from V and 5 bases from J, leaving 4 bases between. Per the germline V gene, CDR1 is ENHRY and CDR2 is SYGVKD. The CDR3 sequence is 12 residues long. The CDR3 is CAISESTETQYF. CDR3 in DNA: TGTGCCATCAGTGAGTCGACGGAGACCCAGTACTTC.

As for this clonotype: This sequence may be a read error, since a much larger clone differs from it by one base. This rearrangement joins TRBV20-1 to TRBJ2-7; the match to TRBD1 covers 8 bases. Per the germline V gene, CDR1 is DFQATT and CDR2 is SNEGSKA (reference sequence). Trimming cost V 3 bases and J 2 bases; bases outside gene matches: 3. CDR3 size: 13 residues. CDR3 amino acids: CSARDREAYEQYF. The CDR3 coding sequence is TGCAGTGCTAGGGACAGGGAAGCCTACGAGCAGTACTTC.

The CDR3 loop is CATSRDILDKGAFF. CDR3 nucleotides: TGTGCCACCAGCAGAGATATACTCGACAAAGGAGCTTTCTTT. This chain uses TRBV15 with TRBJ1-1; D uncertain. This CDR3 comprises 14 residues. Germline CDR1 is LNHNV and CDR2 is YYDKDF (reference sequence). V was shortened by 0 bases and J by 10 bases, with 15 bases between the two germline ends.

This clonotype was seen more than once but under ten times. This chain links TRBV20-1 with TRBJ2-7; maybe TRBD1 (5 bases). Trimming stripped 3 bases from V and 0 bases from J, with 12 bases between. The CDR3 is made up of 14 amino acids. CDR1 and CDR2 from the germline V gene are DFQATT and SNEGSKA (reference sequence). In nucleotides, the CDR3 is TGCAGTGCTAGGACTGAACAGGCCTCCTACGAGCAGTACTTC. This sequence encodes CSARTEQASYEQYF.

In its sample, this clonotype was seen a few times. The chain employs TRBV7-2 and TRBJ2-1; possibly TRBD1 or TRBD2 for D (7 bases each). Per the germline V gene, CDR1 is SGHTA and CDR2 is FQGNSA. The length of the CDR3 is 15 residues. Deletions cut 5 bases from V and 4 bases from J, with 15 bases between. The CDR3 bases are TGTGCCAGCAGCCAGAACAGGGGAGGGTACAATGAGCAGTTCTTC. Protein: CASSQNRGGYNEQFF.

The table lists this clonotype with a few counts. The chain employs TRBV9 and TRBJ1-1; tentative D call: TRBD1 (5 bases). Trimming removed 2 bases at V and 5 bases at J, with 13 bases between. Germline CDR1 SGDLS, CDR2 YYNGEE. There are 14 residues in the CDR3. The CDR3 region has the DNA TGTGCCAGCAGCGTTACGACAGCGGCAACTGAAGCTTTCTTT. Protein product: CASSVTTAATEAFF.

The CDR3 reads CASSYSEQGASYEQYF. In nucleotides, the CDR3 is TGTGCCAGCAGTTACTCAGAACAGGGAGCGTCCTACGAGCAGTACTTC. The J gene is TRBJ2-7, the V gene TRBV6-6, with D perhaps matching TRBD1 (6 bases). CDR3 size: 16 residues. Germline assignment: CDR1 MNHNY and CDR2 SVGAGI (reference sequence). V was shortened by 0 bases and J by 1 base, with 13 bases between the two germline ends.

The rearrangement uses TRBV4-3 and TRBJ2-3, with unresolved D. This CDR3 has 13 residues. The germline gives CDR1 LGHNA, CDR2 YSLEER. Trimming left V 3 bases short and J 11 bases short, with 15 bases between. The CDR3 DNA reads TGCGCCAGCAGCCAGCTAGGCCGCTTAGGGCAGTATTTT. Translation: CASSQLGRLGQYF.

The V call is TRBV7-9, the J call TRBJ2-3; no definite D call. The CDR3 is 14 residues long. The V end was cut by 3 bases, the J end by 5 bases, with 12 bases between. CDR1 is SEHNR and CDR2 is FQNEAQ in the germline V gene (reference sequence). In DNA form, the CDR3 reads TGTGCCAGCAGCTTTACTACAGACCGAGATACGCAGTATTTT. It encodes CASSFTTDRDTQYF.

This clonotype was counted many times. This rearrangement joins TRBV7-2 to TRBJ2-1; D might be TRBD1 or TRBD2, each matching 5 bases. The CDR3 is 12 amino acids. The germline gives CDR1 SGHTA, CDR2 FQGNSA. Trimming removed 6 bases at V and 9 bases at J, with 12 bases between. CDR3 loop: CASSAGRGEQFF. The CDR3, as DNA: TGTGCCAGCAGTGCAGGGAGAGGTGAGCAGTTCTTC. The variable domain in full, with the rest retrieved from reference TRBV7-2 and TRBJ2-1, is GAGVSQSPSNKVTEKGKDVELRCDPISGHTALYWYRQSLGQGLEFLIYFQGNSAPDKSGLPSDRFSAERTGGSVSTLTIQRTQQEDSAVYLCASSAGRGEQFFGPGTRLTVL.

This chain connects TRBV5-1 to TRBJ2-6, with D hard to call. Germline CDR1 is SGHRS and CDR2 is YFSETQ. The ends were cut back, 5 bases at V and 1 base at J, with 10 bases in the middle. This CDR3 contains 15 residues. This CDR3 reads CASRIMESGANVLTF. DNA of the CDR3: TGCGCCAGCAGAATCATGGAATCTGGGGCCAACGTCCTGACTTTC.

The chain combines TRBV7-2 with TRBJ1-1, with D uncertain. V gave up 0 bases and J gave up 0 bases, with 8 bases separating them. This CDR3 region has 15 residues. Germline V gene sequence: CDR1 SGHTA, CDR2 FQGNSA. The CDR3, as DNA: TGTGCCAGCAGCTTAGCCACGGGGATGAACACTGAAGCTTTCTTT. Its protein is CASSLATGMNTEAFF. Full variable domain (missing parts from reference TRBV7-2 and TRBJ1-1): GAGVSQSPSNKVTEKGKDVELRCDPISGHTALYWYRQSLGQGLEFLIYFQGNSAPDKSGLPSDRFSAERTGGSVSTLTIQRTQQEDSAVYLCASSLATGMNTEAFFGQGTRLTVV.

The chain uses TRBV11-2 and TRBJ1-2, with 9 bases lining up with TRBD1. Germline assignment: CDR1 SGHAT and CDR2 FQNNGV. CDR3 length: 17 residues. The trim removed 5 bases at V and 3 bases at J, leaving 13 bases unmatched. CDR3 loop: CASSPNGQGLIDYGYTF. The CDR3 region has the DNA TGTGCCAGCAGCCCTAATGGACAGGGGCTTATTGACTATGGCTACACCTTC.

V and J are TRBV7-2 and TRBJ2-1; D gene uncertain. The CDR3 extends over 14 amino acids. The V gene's germline CDR1 is SGHTA and CDR2 FQGNSA. With 3 bases removed from V and 10 bases from J, the gap between germline ends came to 16 bases. The CDR3 DNA follows: TGTGCCAGCAGCTTCACCCCTTCAGGATACGAGCAGTTCTTC. Its protein product is CASSFTPSGYEQFF.

The V and J genes are TRBV2 and TRBJ1-2; D is uncertain. The V end was cut by 7 bases, the J end by 4 bases, with 10 bases between. Germline V gene sequence: CDR1 SNHLY, CDR2 FYNNEI. This CDR3 region has 12 residues. CDR3 sequence reads: CASIREAYGYTF. The CDR3 coding sequence is TGTGCCAGCATTCGGGAAGCCTATGGCTACACCTTC.

J is TRBJ1-1 and V is TRBV7-9; no clear D gene. V shed 0 bases and J shed 7 bases, with 12 bases lying between them. The CDR3 contains 14 residues. The germline V gene encodes CDR1 SEHNR and CDR2 FQNEAQ (reference sequence). The CDR3 loop reads CASSLAKDVNEAFF. For the CDR3, the DNA is TGTGCCAGCAGCTTAGCCAAGGATGTGAATGAAGCTTTCTTT.

This rearrangement joins TRBV5-1 to TRBJ2-1; weak D call: TRBD1 (6 bases). This CDR3 spans 16 amino acids. V was trimmed by 2 bases and J by 8 bases, leaving 20 bases between them. Germline V CDR1 and CDR2: SGHRS, YFSETQ. The CDR3 region is CASSFGVTGQSHEQFF. The CDR3 bases are TGCGCCAGCAGCTTCGGGGTGACAGGCCAGTCGCATGAGCAGTTCTTC.

V gene TRBV12-5 combines with J gene TRBJ2-3; D is tentatively TRBD1 or TRBD2 (5 bases each). CDR3 length: 17 residues. CDR1 and CDR2 (germline): LGHNT, FRNRAP. Trimming took off 0 bases at V and 4 bases at J, with 17 bases between the two ends. CDR3 DNA sequence: TGTGCTAGTGGTTTGGTACCGGGGACCTTGAACTCAGATACGCAGTATTTT. It is translated as CASGLVPGTLNSDTQYF.

This clonotype was seen only a few times. At one of its ends the junction is not consistent with the germline gene, which may arise from a read error. This chain joins TRBV6-5 and TRBJ1-2; TRBD1 is a possible D gene (5 bases). The germline V gene encodes CDR1 MNHEY and CDR2 SVGAGI. This CDR3 has 14 residues. As DNA, the CDR3 is TGTGCCAGCAGTAGCCCTCAGGGTCGAGAGGGCTGCACCTTC. As protein: CASSSPQGREGCTF.

For the CDR3, the DNA is TGTGCCAGCAGCTTCTTCACAAACTATGGCTACACCTTC. Translated, it gives CASSFFTNYGYTF. This sequence joins TRBV11-2 and TRBJ1-2; D is unclear. CDR3 length equals 13 residues. The V end lost 3 bases, the J end lost 2 bases, and 7 bases lay between the germline ends. Germline assignment: CDR1 SGHAT and CDR2 FQNNGV.

This clonotype was counted once. The CDR3 sequence: CAISDPGQGRPDQETQYF. The CDR3 region has the DNA TGTGCCATCAGTGACCCTGGGCAGGGTCGCCCTGACCAAGAGACCCAGTACTTC. The gene calls are TRBV10-3 and TRBJ2-5; tentative D call: TRBD1 (5 bases). The CDR3 loop spans 18 amino acids. Germline assignment: CDR1 ENHRY and CDR2 SYGVKD. Trimming took 3 bases from V and 0 from J, leaving 20 bases between them.

A few counts support this clonotype. This sequence joins TRBV29-1 and TRBJ1-1; the match to TRBD1 covers 10 bases. The germline V gene encodes CDR1 SQVTM and CDR2 ANQGSEA. Trimming cost V 4 bases and J 5 bases; bases outside gene matches: 10. The CDR3 extends over 15 amino acids. The CDR3 sequence is CSVVGQGPLGTEAFF. In DNA form, the CDR3 reads TGCAGCGTTGTGGGACAGGGGCCCCTAGGGACTGAAGCTTTCTTT. Full variable domain (remainder filled in from reference TRBV29-1 and TRBJ1-1): SAVISQKPSRDICQRGTSLTIQCQVDSQVTMMFWYRQQPGQSLTLIATANQGSEATYESGFVIDKFPISRPNLTFSTLTVSNMSPEDSSIYLCSVVGQGPLGTEAFFGQGTRLTVV.

V is TRBV12-3 or TRBV12-4 and J is TRBJ2-7, with 8 bases identical to TRBD1. V was clipped by 5 bases and J by 3 bases; unmatched bases: 12. The CDR3 consists of 16 residues. CDR3 loop: CASSPPGQAPYYEQYF. DNA for the CDR3: TGTGCCAGCAGTCCTCCGGGACAGGCCCCTTACTACGAGCAGTACTTC.

The gene calls are TRBV5-5 and TRBJ2-1; D is ambiguous. CDR3 length: 15 residues. V was shortened by 1 base and J by 3 bases, with 11 bases between the two germline ends. Germline V gives CDR1 SGHKS, CDR2 YYEKEE (reference sequence). CDR3 sequence (DNA): TGTGCCAGCAGCTTGTCCAGGAAAGTCTACAATGAGCAGTTCTTC. Translating it yields CASSLSRKVYNEQFF.

The sample holds a few counts of this clonotype. The rearrangement uses TRBV20-1 and TRBJ2-3; 7 positions match TRBD1. This CDR3 region has 15 residues. Germline V CDR1 and CDR2: DFQATT, SNEGSKA (reference sequence). The V gene end was trimmed by 2 bases and the J gene end by 5 bases; junction bases not matched to a gene: 10. Here the CDR3 reads CSARSGQGVGDTQYF. The CDR3 nucleotides are TGCAGTGCTAGAAGTGGGCAGGGGGTTGGAGATACGCAGTATTTT.

This chain joins TRBV15 and TRBJ1-4; D is perhaps TRBD1 (6 bases). Germline V CDR1 and CDR2: LNHNV, YYDKDF (reference sequence). Trimming took 3 bases from V and 8 from J, leaving 16 bases between them. The CDR3 sequence is 15 residues long. CDR3 in DNA: TGTGCCACCAGCAGCAGGACAGCCCTGGGGGAAAAACTGTTTTTT. This encodes CATSSRTALGEKLFF.

The V call is TRBV29-1, the J call TRBJ1-3; D might be TRBD1 (5 bases). The CDR3 totals 13 residues. The germline V gene has CDR1 SQVTM and CDR2 ANQGSEA. The CDR3: CGALDSSGNTIYF. The DNA of the CDR3 is TGCGGCGCCCTAGACAGCTCTGGAAACACCATATATTTT.